This T cell receptor beta chain was profiled in a study of shared clonotypes between healthy human individuals. The study's findings and limits: In contrast to clonotypes shared by all four donors, non-shared clonotypes had lower generation probabilities. Naive subsets generally exceeded memory subsets in estimated richness.

200 to 250 ng DNA, 25,000 to 30,000 T cell genomes, went into each sorted-subset replicate PCR. Some clones are missing from TCRdb's copy, which holds only in-frame ones; the method was immunoSEQ multiplex PCR. Of roughly 2,300,000 clones detected, just under 95% appear once; the ten largest clones hold around 0.35%. Comments on this clone: The antigen is unknown.

V shed 5 bases and J 3 bases; nucleotides not matched to a gene: 7. Per the germline V gene, CDR1 is MNHEY and CDR2 is SVGAGI. The CDR3 has 15 residues. The rearrangement uses TRBV6-5 and TRBJ2-1, with 7 bases fitting TRBD1. This TCR was sampled from a man in his late teens or twenties in good health. Some clones in this sample may be carry-over from other donors' samples. Specimen: naive CD4+ T cells from PBMCs. Subset of the sample: CD45RA+ positively selected. The chain's CDR3 is CASSRDSSDYNEQFF. DNA for the CDR3: TGTGCCAGCAGTCGGGACAGTTCGGACTACAATGAGCAGTTCTTC.